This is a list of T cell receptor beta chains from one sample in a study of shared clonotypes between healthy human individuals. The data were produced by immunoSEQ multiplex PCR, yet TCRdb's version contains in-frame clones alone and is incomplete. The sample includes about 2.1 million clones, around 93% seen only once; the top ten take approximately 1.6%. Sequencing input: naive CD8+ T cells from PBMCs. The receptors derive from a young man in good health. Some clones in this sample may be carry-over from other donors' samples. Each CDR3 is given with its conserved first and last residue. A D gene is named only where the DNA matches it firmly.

CDR3aa: CASSVDGKANVLTF
CDR3nt: TGTGCCAGCAGCGTAGACGGGAAGGCCAACGTCCTGACTTTC
v_gene: TRBV9
d_gene: .
j_gene: TRBJ2-6

CDR3aa: CASSLLGQGLGYTF
CDR3nt: TGTGCCAGCAGTTTATTAGGACAGGGACTAGGCTACACCTTC
v_gene: TRBV27
d_gene: TRBD1
j_gene: TRBJ1-2

CDR3aa: CSVDIATLQETQYF
CDR3nt: TGCAGCGTTGATATAGCGACCCTCCAAGAGACCCAGTACTTC
v_gene: TRBV29-1
d_gene: .
j_gene: TRBJ2-5

CDR3aa: CAITDSYEQYF
CDR3nt: TGTGCCATCACGGACTCTTACGAGCAGTACTTC
v_gene: TRBV10-3
d_gene: .
j_gene: TRBJ2-7

CDR3aa: CASSAYGSYNEQFF
CDR3nt: TGTGCCAGCAGTGCCTATGGCTCCTACAATGAGCAGTTCTTC
v_gene: TRBV27
d_gene: .
j_gene: TRBJ2-1

CDR3aa: CASSLTGESYEQYF
CDR3nt: TGTGCCAGCAGTTTGACTGGGGAATCTTACGAGCAGTACTTC
v_gene: TRBV28
d_gene: .
j_gene: TRBJ2-7

CDR3aa: CASSLDRGRGDTIYF
CDR3nt: TGTGCCAGCAGCTTAGATCGCGGCAGGGGAGACACCATATATTTT
v_gene: TRBV11-2
d_gene: .
j_gene: TRBJ1-3

CDR3aa: CASSLGAGGLNEQFF
CDR3nt: TGTGCCAGCAGCTTAGGGGCGGGAGGGCTCAATGAGCAGTTCTTC
v_gene: TRBV11-2
d_gene: TRBD2
j_gene: TRBJ2-1

CDR3aa: CASSPSDRGRFEQYF
CDR3nt: TGTGCCAGCAGTCCCTCGGACAGGGGGCGCTTCGAGCAGTACTTC
v_gene: TRBV27
d_gene: TRBD1
j_gene: TRBJ2-7

CDR3aa: CASSDGNNEQFF
CDR3nt: TGTGCCAGCAGCGACGGAAACAATGAGCAGTTCTTC
v_gene: TRBV7-9
d_gene: .
j_gene: TRBJ2-1